This TCR beta chain derives from a study of T cells in narcolepsy. General study findings and limits: Reportedly, autoreactive clonotypes were serially detected in patients' blood but not controls'.

As for this clone: Its antigen remains unknown.

The assay was immunoSEQ multiplex PCR, and TCRdb's table has in-frame clones only and misses some. Seen here are 35,000 or so clones, approximately 85% observed once, and the top ten hold roughly 1.6%. V was shortened by 0 bases and J by 8 bases, with 15 bases between the two germline ends. The CDR3 loop spans 15 amino acids. The germline V gene has CDR1 SGDLS and CDR2 YYNGEE. This receptor was taken from a human donor with narcolepsy. The specimen was CD45RA- memory CD4+ T cells from PBMCs. The rearrangement links TRBV9 to TRBJ2-1; no clear D. CDR3 residues: CASSVAVALDDEQFF. The CDR3 DNA sequence: TGTGCCAGCAGCGTAGCGGTAGCTCTAGACGATGAGCAGTTCTTC.